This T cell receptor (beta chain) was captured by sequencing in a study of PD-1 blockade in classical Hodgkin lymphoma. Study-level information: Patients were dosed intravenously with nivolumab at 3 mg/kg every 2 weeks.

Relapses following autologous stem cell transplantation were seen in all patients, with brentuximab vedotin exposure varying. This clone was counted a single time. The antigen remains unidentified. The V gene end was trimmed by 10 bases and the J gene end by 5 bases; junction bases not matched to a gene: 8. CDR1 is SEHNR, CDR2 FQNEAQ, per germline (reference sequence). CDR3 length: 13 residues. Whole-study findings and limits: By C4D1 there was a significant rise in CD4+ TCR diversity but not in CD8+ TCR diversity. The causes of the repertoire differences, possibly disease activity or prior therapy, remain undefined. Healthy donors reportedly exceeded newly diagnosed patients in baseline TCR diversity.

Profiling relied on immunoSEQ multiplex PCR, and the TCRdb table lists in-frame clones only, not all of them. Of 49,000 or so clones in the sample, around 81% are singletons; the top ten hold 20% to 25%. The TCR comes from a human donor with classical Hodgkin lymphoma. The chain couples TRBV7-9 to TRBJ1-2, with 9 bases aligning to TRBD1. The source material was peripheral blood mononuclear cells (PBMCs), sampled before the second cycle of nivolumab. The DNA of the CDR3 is TGTGCCACCTCACAGGGGGCGCAGTATGGCTACACCTTC. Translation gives CATSQGAQYGYTF.